This TCR beta chain stems from a study of control samples from healthy donors and cancer patients. Profiling relied on immunoSEQ multiplex PCR, and the TCRdb table lists in-frame clones only, not all of them. The table has fewer than 100,000 clones, approximately 78% seen once; the top ten hold roughly 2%. Germline CDR1 MNHNY, CDR2 SVGAGI (reference sequence). The CDR3 has 15 amino acids. The V end was cut by 2 bases, the J end by 0 bases, with 9 bases between. Source material: blood. V usage is TRBV6-6 and J usage is TRBJ2-3, with a tentative D call TRBD1 (5 bases). This clonotype originated in a man in his sixties in good health. CDR3 DNA sequence: TGTGCCAGCAGTTACGACAGACCCAGCACAGATACGCAGTATTTT. Protein sequence: CASSYDRPSTDTQYF.